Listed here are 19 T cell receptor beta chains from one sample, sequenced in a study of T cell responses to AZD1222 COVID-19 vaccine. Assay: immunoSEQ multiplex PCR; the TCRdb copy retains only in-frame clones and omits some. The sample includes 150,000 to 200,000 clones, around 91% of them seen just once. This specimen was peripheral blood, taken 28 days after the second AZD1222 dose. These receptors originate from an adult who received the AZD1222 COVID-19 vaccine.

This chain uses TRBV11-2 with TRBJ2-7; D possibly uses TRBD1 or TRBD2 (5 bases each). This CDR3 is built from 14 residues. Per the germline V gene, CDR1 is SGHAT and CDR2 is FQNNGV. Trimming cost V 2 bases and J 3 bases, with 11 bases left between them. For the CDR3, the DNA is TGTGCCAGCAGCTTACGGGACGGAATCTACGAGCAGTACTTC. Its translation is CASSLRDGIYEQYF.

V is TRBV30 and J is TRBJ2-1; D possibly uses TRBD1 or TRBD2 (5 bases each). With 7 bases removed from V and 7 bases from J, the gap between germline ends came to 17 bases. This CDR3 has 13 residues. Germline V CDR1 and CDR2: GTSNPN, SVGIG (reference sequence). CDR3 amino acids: CALIRDLWNEQFF. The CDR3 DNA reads TGTGCCTTGATCCGGGACCTTTGGAATGAGCAGTTCTTC.

CDR3 region: CASLRGWNEKLFF. CDR3 nucleotides: TGTGCCAGCCTTCGGGGGTGGAATGAAAAACTGTTTTTT. The chain carries TRBV2 and TRBJ1-4; tentative D call: TRBD1 (5 bases). Trimming shortened V by 8 bases and J by 5 bases, and 12 bases separated the two germline ends. The CDR3 consists of 13 residues. Germline V gives CDR1 SNHLY, CDR2 FYNNEI.

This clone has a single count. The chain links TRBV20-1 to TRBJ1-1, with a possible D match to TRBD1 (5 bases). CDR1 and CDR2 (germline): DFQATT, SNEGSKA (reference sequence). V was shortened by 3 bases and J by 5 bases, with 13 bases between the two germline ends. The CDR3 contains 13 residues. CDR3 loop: CSASGAERTEAFF. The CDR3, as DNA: TGCAGTGCTAGTGGGGCAGAGAGAACTGAAGCTTTCTTT.

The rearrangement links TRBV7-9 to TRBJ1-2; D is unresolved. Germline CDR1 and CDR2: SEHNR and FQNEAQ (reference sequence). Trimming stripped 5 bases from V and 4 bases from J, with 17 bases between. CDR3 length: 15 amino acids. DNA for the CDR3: TGTGCCAGCAGCCTCGTTCCGGGAGAAAGCTATGGCTACACCTTC. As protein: CASSLVPGESYGYTF.

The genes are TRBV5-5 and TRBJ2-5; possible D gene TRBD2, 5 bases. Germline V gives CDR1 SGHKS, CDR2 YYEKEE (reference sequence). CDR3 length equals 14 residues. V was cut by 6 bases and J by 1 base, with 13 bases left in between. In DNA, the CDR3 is TGTGCCAGCAACCGGGGAGCCTTCCAAGAGACCCAGTACTTC. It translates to CASNRGAFQETQYF.

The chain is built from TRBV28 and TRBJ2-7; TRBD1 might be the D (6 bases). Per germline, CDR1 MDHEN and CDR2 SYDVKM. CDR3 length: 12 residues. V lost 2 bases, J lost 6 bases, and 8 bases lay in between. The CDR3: CASSLKGGEQYF. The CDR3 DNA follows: TGTGCCAGCAGTTTAAAAGGGGGCGAGCAGTACTTC.

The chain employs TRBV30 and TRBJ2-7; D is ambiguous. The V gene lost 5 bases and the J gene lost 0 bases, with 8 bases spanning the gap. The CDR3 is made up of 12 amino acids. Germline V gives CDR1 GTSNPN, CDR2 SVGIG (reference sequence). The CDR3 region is CAWDLSSYEQYF. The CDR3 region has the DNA TGTGCCTGGGACCTGAGCTCCTACGAGCAGTACTTC.

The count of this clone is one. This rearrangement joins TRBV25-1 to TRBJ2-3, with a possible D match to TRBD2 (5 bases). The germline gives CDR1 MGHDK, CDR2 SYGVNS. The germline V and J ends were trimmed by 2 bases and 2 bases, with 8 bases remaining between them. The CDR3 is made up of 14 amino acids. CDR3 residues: CASSEPGNTDTQYF. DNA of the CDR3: TGTGCCAGCAGTGAACCGGGGAACACAGATACGCAGTATTTT.

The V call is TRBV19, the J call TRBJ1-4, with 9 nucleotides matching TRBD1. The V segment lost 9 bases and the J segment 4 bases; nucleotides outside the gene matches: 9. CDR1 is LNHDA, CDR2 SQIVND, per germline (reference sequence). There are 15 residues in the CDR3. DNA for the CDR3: TGTGCCAGCAACAACAGGGGGCACTATAATGAAAAACTGTTTTTT. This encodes CASNNRGHYNEKLFF.

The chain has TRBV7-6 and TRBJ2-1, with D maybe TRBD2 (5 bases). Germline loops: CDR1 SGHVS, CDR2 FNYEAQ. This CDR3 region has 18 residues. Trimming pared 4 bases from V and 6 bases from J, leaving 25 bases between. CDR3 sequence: CASSSVTEGSASLNEQFF. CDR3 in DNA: TGTGCCAGCAGCTCAGTAACGGAAGGAAGTGCTAGCCTCAATGAGCAGTTCTTC.

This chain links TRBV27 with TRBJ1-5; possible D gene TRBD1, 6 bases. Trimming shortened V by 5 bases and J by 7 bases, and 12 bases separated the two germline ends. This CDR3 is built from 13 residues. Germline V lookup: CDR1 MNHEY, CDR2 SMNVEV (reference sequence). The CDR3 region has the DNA TGTGCCAGCAGTATCACAGGGCCCCAGCCCCAGCATTTT. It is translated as CASSITGPQPQHF.

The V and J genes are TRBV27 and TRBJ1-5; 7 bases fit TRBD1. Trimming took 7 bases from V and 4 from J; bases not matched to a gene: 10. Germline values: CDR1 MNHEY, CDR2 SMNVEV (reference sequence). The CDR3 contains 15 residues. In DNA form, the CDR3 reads TGTGCCAGCATCAAGGGAAGGGGGCGTAATCAGCCCCAGCATTTT. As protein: CASIKGRGRNQPQHF.

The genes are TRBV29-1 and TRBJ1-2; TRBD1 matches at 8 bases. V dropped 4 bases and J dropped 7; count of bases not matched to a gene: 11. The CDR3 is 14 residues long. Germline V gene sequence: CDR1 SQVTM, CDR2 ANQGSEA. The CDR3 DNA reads TGCAGCGTTGCGAGTCGGACAGGGCTCCGTGGCTACACCTTC. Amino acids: CSVASRTGLRGYTF.

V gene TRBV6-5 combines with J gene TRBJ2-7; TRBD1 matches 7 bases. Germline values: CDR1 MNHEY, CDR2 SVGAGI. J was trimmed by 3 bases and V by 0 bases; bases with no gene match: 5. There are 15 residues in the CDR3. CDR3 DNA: TGTGCCAGCAGTTACTCCGGGAACAGGGGCTACGAGCAGTACTTC. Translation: CASSYSGNRGYEQYF.

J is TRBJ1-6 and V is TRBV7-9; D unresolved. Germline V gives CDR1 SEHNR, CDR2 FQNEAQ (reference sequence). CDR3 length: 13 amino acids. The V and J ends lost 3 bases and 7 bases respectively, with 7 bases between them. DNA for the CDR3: TGTGCCAGCAGCTTGGTTCAGAATTCACCCCTCCACTTT. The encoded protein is CASSLVQNSPLHF.

CDR3 in amino acids: CASSESLSNQPQHF. In nucleotides, the CDR3 is TGTGCCAGCAGTGAGTCACTAAGCAATCAGCCCCAGCATTTT. The chain is built from TRBV2 and TRBJ1-5; no definite D call. The CDR3 runs to 14 residues. Trimming stripped 3 bases from V and 1 base from J, with 7 bases between. CDR1 SNHLY and CDR2 FYNNEI come from the germline V gene.

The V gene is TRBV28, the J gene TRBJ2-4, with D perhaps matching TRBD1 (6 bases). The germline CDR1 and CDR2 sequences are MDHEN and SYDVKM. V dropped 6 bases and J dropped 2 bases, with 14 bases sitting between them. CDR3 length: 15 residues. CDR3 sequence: CASSQYDRPKNIQYF. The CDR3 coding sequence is TGTGCCAGCAGCCAATATGACAGGCCCAAAAACATTCAGTACTTC.

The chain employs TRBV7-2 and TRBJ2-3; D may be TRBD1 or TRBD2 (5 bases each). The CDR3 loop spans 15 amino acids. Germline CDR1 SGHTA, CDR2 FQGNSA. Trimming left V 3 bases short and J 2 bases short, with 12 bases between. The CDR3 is CASSFSGRVTDTQYF. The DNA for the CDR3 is TGTGCCAGCAGCTTTTCAGGGCGGGTCACAGATACGCAGTATTTT.